This paragraph covers one T cell receptor beta chain sequence. Antigen specificity is unknown. The sample is drawn from a study of T cell repertoires in cytomegalovirus infection. Study background: Public TCR beta signatures provided an indication of both CMV infection and a matching HLA type. Regarding the study as a whole: The study found HLA-C-restricted CMV-specific TCR beta clonotypes dominating the ex vivo response.

TCRdb redid the calling of the reads with MiXCR, one entry per CDR3 protein. Here the sample spans roughly 700,000 distinct CDR3 sequences, roughly a third being singletons. The CDR3 runs 16 residues. The V segment lost 5 bases and the J segment 6 bases; nucleotides outside the gene matches: 9. Looked up from germline, CDR1 is MNHEY and CDR2 is SMNVEV (reference sequence). The V call is TRBV27, the J call TRBJ1-4; 10 bases fit TRBD1. The source material was cultured PBMCs, sampled from culture after CMV antigen stimulation. The origin of this receptor is a human donor in good health (CMV status not recorded). Some clones in this sample may be carry-over from other donors' samples. CDR3 sequence: CASSPISGTGDEKLFF. The CDR3 DNA is TGTGCCAGCAGTCCAATCTCCGGGACAGGGGATGAAAAACTGTTTTTT. The whole variable domain, remainder taken from reference TRBV27 and TRBJ1-4, is EAQVTQNPRYLITVTGKKLTVTCSQNMNHEYMSWYRQDPGLGLRQIYYSMNVEVTDKGDVPEGYKVSRKEKRNFPLILESPSPNQTSLYFCASSPISGTGDEKLFFGSGTQLSVL.